Below are 26 T cell receptor beta chains sequenced from a single sample in a study of early T cells in non-severe SARS-CoV-2 infection. TCRdb reanalysed the 5' RACE reads using MiXCR and keeps one entry per CDR3 protein. The table has tens of thousands of distinct CDR3 sequences, around 19% seen once. This material consisted of whole blood, taken at baseline. The receptors were gathered from an adult who was a healthcare worker with PCR-confirmed SARS-CoV-2 infection or an uninfected control (not recorded which).

The gene calls are TRBV29-1 and TRBJ2-5; D unresolved. The CDR3 loop spans 14 amino acids. Between the trimmed V and J ends, which lost 1 base and 1 base, there was a span of 10 bases. From germline, CDR1 is SQVTM and CDR2 ANQGSEA. The CDR3 bases are TGCAGCGTTGAAGGGTCCCTACCCCAAGAGACCCAGTACTTC. Its translation is CSVEGSLPQETQYF. Looking up the rest from reference TRBV29-1 and TRBJ2-5 gives the full variable domain: SAVISQKPSRDICQRGTSLTIQCQVDSQVTMMFWYRQQPGQSLTLIATANQGSEATYESGFVIDKFPISRPNLTFSTLTVSNMSPEDSSIYLCSVEGSLPQETQYFGPGTRLLVL.

This clonotype was recorded a few times. The chain combines TRBV18 with TRBJ1-1; TRBD1 agrees at 10 bases. Germline CDR1 reads KGHSH; CDR2 reads LQKENI. The CDR3 runs 14 residues. Trimming took 8 bases from V and 3 from J; bases not matched to a gene: 6. The CDR3 reads CASRPGTGDTEAFF. The CDR3 coding sequence is TGTGCCAGCCGTCCCGGGACAGGGGACACTGAAGCTTTCTTT.

V gene TRBV6-5 combines with J gene TRBJ1-6; D is uncertain. CDR3 length: 13 residues. The germline V gene encodes CDR1 MNHEY and CDR2 SVGAGI. The V and J ends lost 8 bases and 5 bases respectively, with 10 bases between them. The CDR3 DNA reads as TGTGCCAGCCTACGTGATAATAATTCACCCCTCCACTTT. Translation gives CASLRDNNSPLHF.

This clonotype was picked up a small number of times. V usage is TRBV6-1 and J usage is TRBJ2-5, with D perhaps matching TRBD1 (6 bases). CDR3 size: 15 residues. CDR1 and CDR2 (germline): MNHNS, SASEGT. The V and J ends lost 2 bases and 4 bases respectively, with 14 bases between them. CDR3 region: CASSERGSGGETQYF. In DNA, the CDR3 is TGTGCCAGCAGTGAAAGGGGGTCGGGTGGAGAGACCCAGTACTTC.

The J gene is TRBJ2-7, the V gene TRBV7-9; D tentatively reads TRBD1 or TRBD2 (5 bases each). CDR1 SEHNR and CDR2 FQNEAQ come from the germline V gene (reference sequence). Deletions cut 1 base from V and 2 bases from J, with 15 bases between. CDR3 size: 16 residues. The CDR3 DNA follows: TGTGCCAGCAGCTTAGTCGCCGGGACCGTGACCTACGAGCAGTACTTC. It is translated as CASSLVAGTVTYEQYF.

Notes on this clonotype: Here the CDR3 omits its conserved ending phenylalanine or tryptophan, so a read error is the likely source. The gene calls are TRBV19 and TRBJ1-6, with D unclear. The CDR3 is made up of 15 amino acids. CDR1 is LNHDA, CDR2 SQIVND, per germline (reference sequence). The V end lost 9 bases, the J end lost 0 bases, and 12 bases lay between the germline ends. The CDR3 DNA reads TGTGCCAGCGGTGGGCGAGGCTCCTATAATTCACCCCTCCACCTT. Translating it yields CASGGRGSYNSPLHL.

The rearrangement uses TRBV20-1 and TRBJ2-1; tentative D call: TRBD1 (7 bases). V was shortened by 0 bases and J by 0 bases, with 15 bases between the two germline ends. The CDR3 extends over 17 amino acids. Germline-derived CDR1 and CDR2 are DFQATT and SNEGSKA (reference sequence). CDR3 residues: CSARDQTGRSSYNEQFF. The CDR3 nucleotides are TGCAGTGCTAGAGATCAGACAGGGAGGAGCTCCTACAATGAGCAGTTCTTC.

This clonotype was counted between two and nine times. The chain uses TRBV10-3 and TRBJ1-4; D might be TRBD1 (6 bases). This CDR3 has 13 residues. Trimming removed 10 bases at V and 8 bases at J, with 17 bases between. Germline V lookup: CDR1 ENHRY, CDR2 SYGVKD. Here the CDR3 DNA reads TGTGCCACCAAGACGGCGGGGGCCGAAAAACTGTTTTTT. Protein: CATKTAGAEKLFF.

This clonotype was seen more than once but under ten times. CDR3 in DNA: TGTGCCAGCAGCCCTGGGGACAGTGATAATTCACCCCTCCACTTT. Translated, it gives CASSPGDSDNSPLHF. This chain links TRBV12-3 or TRBV12-4 with TRBJ1-6, with TRBD1 matching over 7 bases. This CDR3 region has 15 residues. With 6 bases clipped from V and 5 bases from J, the junction kept 7 bases outside the gene matches.

This clonotype was counted only a few times. The chain employs TRBV27 and TRBJ1-5, with D hard to call. The CDR3 has 15 residues. Germline V CDR1 and CDR2: MNHEY, SMNVEV (reference sequence). Trimming pared 5 bases from V and 0 bases from J, leaving 11 bases between. CDR3 coding DNA: TGTGCCAGCAGTCTAGGACCGTATAGCAATCAGCCCCAGCATTTT. Its translation is CASSLGPYSNQPQHF.

This clonotype was detected many times. The chain couples TRBV7-9 to TRBJ2-7, with 7 bases that match TRBD2. Germline CDR1 is SEHNR and CDR2 is FQNEAQ (reference sequence). Trimming cost V 5 bases and J 5 bases; bases outside gene matches: 9. The CDR3 is 14 amino acids. DNA for the CDR3: TGTGCCAGCAGCCCGAACGTGGGAGGGAACGAGCAGTACTTC. This translates into CASSPNVGGNEQYF.

The chain links TRBV9 to TRBJ2-7; 9 bases are a match to TRBD2. The CDR3 consists of 13 residues. Germline CDR1 reads SGDLS; CDR2 reads YYNGEE. V gave up 4 bases and J gave up 7 bases; unmatched junction bases: 6. CDR3 nucleotide sequence: TGTGCCAGCAGCTCGGCGGGGGGGAGAGAGCAGTACTTC. It codes for CASSSAGGREQYF.

This clonotype was found a few times. The chain couples TRBV12-3 or TRBV12-4 to TRBJ1-1; TRBD1 agrees at 12 bases. Unmatched junction bases numbered 2, after V lost 1 base and J lost 11 bases. The CDR3 covers 13 residues. In DNA form, the CDR3 reads TGTGCCAGCAGTTTAGGGGACAGGGGGCTTGCTTTCTTT. Protein sequence: CASSLGDRGLAFF.

The chain links TRBV2 to TRBJ2-2; 11 bases fit TRBD2. In germline, CDR1 is SNHLY, CDR2 FYNNEI. Germline trimming cut 6 bases from V and 1 base from J; bases unmatched to any gene: 4. CDR3 length: 16 residues. CDR3 sequence: CASSRSGGENTGELFF. Written as DNA, the CDR3 is TGTGCCAGCAGCCGTAGCGGGGGGGAGAACACCGGGGAGCTGTTTTTT.

The V and J genes are TRBV20-1 and TRBJ2-1; no firm D call. V was trimmed by 0 bases and J by 12 bases, leaving 12 bases between them. CDR3 size: 12 residues. Per the germline V gene, CDR1 is DFQATT and CDR2 is SNEGSKA (reference sequence). The CDR3 is CSARDRVVGQFF. CDR3 bases: TGCAGTGCTAGAGATAGGGTAGTTGGGCAGTTCTTC.

This clonotype showed up just a few times. The CDR3 coding sequence is TGTGCCAGCAGCTTCTCTGCGCGGGAGGCTGAGCAGTTCTTC. Translation gives CASSFSAREAEQFF. The chain links TRBV7-9 to TRBJ2-1; 8 nucleotides align to TRBD2. The CDR3 extends over 14 amino acids. CDR1 is SEHNR and CDR2 is FQNEAQ in the germline V gene (reference sequence). The trim removed 3 bases at V and 9 bases at J, leaving 7 bases unmatched. The whole variable domain, remainder taken from reference TRBV7-9 and TRBJ2-1, is DTGVSQNPRHKITKRGQNVTFRCDPISEHNRLYWYRQTLGQGPEFLTYFQNEAQLEKSRLLSDRFSAERPKGSFSTLEIQRTEQGDSAMYLCASSFSAREAEQFFGPGTRLTVL.

This clonotype was counted at least ten times. The chain is built from TRBV7-2 and TRBJ2-3, with TRBD2 identical over 11 bases. CDR3 length: 15 residues. The J segment lost 3 bases and the V segment lost 5 bases, leaving 4 bases of the junction unmatched. Germline lookup yields CDR1 SGHTA and CDR2 FQGNSA. The CDR3 sequence is CASSGTSGGTDTQYF. In nucleotides, the CDR3 is TGTGCCAGCAGCGGAACTAGCGGGGGTACAGATACGCAGTATTTT.

This rearrangement joins TRBV29-1 to TRBJ2-3; D remains unclear. The V and J ends lost 3 bases and 5 bases respectively, with 9 bases between them. The CDR3 length is 12 residues. Germline values: CDR1 SQVTM, CDR2 ANQGSEA. CDR3 bases: TGCAGCGTTGATGTGAGAGGAGATACGCAGTATTTT. This gives the protein CSVDVRGDTQYF.

In this sample, this clonotype turned up many times. The junction departs from the called germline gene at one end, perhaps through a read error. The chain uses TRBV13 and TRBJ2-7, with 11 positions matching TRBD2. CDR3 length equals 13 residues. The germline V gene has CDR1 PRHDT and CDR2 FYEKMQ (reference sequence). In nucleotides, the CDR3 is TGTGCCAGCAGCTCCGGACCGACTAGCGGGGCCCGCTTC. Translated: CASSSGPTSGARF.

The chain uses TRBV29-1 and TRBJ2-3; D tentatively reads TRBD1 or TRBD2 (5 bases each). Germline values: CDR1 SQVTM, CDR2 ANQGSEA. V was pared by 3 bases and J by 5 bases, with 12 bases between. The CDR3 consists of 13 residues. The CDR3 coding sequence is TGCAGCGTTGATGGGGGTCCGGGAGATACGCAGTATTTT. This translates into CSVDGGPGDTQYF.

The chain links TRBV29-1 to TRBJ2-1; D is perhaps TRBD2 (5 bases). The CDR3 is 13 amino acids. CDR1 SQVTM and CDR2 ANQGSEA come from the germline V gene. The CDR3 loop reads CGTAVEAANEQFF. As DNA, the CDR3 is TGCGGTACGGCGGTGGAAGCGGCCAATGAGCAGTTCTTC.

This clonotype was counted only a few times. The V gene is TRBV20-1, the J gene TRBJ2-3, with D possibly being TRBD1 (6 bases). The CDR3 is 15 residues long. V shed 5 bases and J shed 2 bases, with 17 bases lying between them. Germline V lookup: CDR1 DFQATT, CDR2 SNEGSKA (reference sequence). The CDR3 sequence: CSAQTGAFYTDTQYF. For the CDR3, the DNA is TGCAGTGCTCAGACAGGAGCCTTTTACACAGATACGCAGTATTTT.

This clonotype has a count of ten or more. The chain joins TRBV7-9 to TRBJ1-1; 9 bases agree with TRBD1. The CDR3 extends over 18 amino acids. Germline CDR1 reads SEHNR; CDR2 reads FQNEAQ (reference sequence). With 7 bases clipped from V and 11 bases from J, the junction kept 26 bases outside the gene matches. The CDR3 protein is CASIQGPRPGQGTLRAFF. The CDR3 DNA is TGTGCCAGCATCCAAGGACCGAGGCCGGGACAGGGCACACTGAGGGCTTTCTTT.

The chain links TRBV6-5 to TRBJ2-1, with a weak D call TRBD2 (6 bases). CDR3 length: 11 residues. The ends were cut back, 7 bases at V and 9 bases at J, with 10 bases in the middle. Germline lookup yields CDR1 MNHEY and CDR2 SVGAGI. In nucleotides, the CDR3 is TGTGCCAGCACAGCGGGTATTGAGCAGTTCTTC. Amino acids: CASTAGIEQFF.

This clonotype showed up just a few times. The rearrangement links TRBV28 to TRBJ2-3, with a possible D match to TRBD1 (6 bases). Germline V gene lookup returns CDR1 MDHEN and CDR2 SYDVKM. Trimming removed 10 bases from V and 7 bases from J, with 21 bases in between. There are 14 residues in the CDR3. CDR3 amino acids: CATDLGRGVNTQYF. The DNA for the CDR3 is TGTGCCACCGATCTTGGCAGGGGTGTGAATACGCAGTATTTT. Full variable domain (outside the CDR3, taken from reference TRBV28 and TRBJ2-3): DVKVTQSSRYLVKRTGEKVFLECVQDMDHENMFWYRQDPGLGLRLIYFSYDVKMKEKGDIPEGYSVSREKKERFSLILESASTNQTSMYLCATDLGRGVNTQYFGPGTRLTVL.

V usage is TRBV6-1 and J usage is TRBJ2-2; TRBD1 is a possible D gene (6 bases). There are 13 residues in the CDR3. The germline CDR1 and CDR2 sequences are MNHNS and SASEGT. V shed 6 bases and J shed 6 bases, with 11 bases lying between them. The CDR3 is CASRPTGPGELFF. DNA of the CDR3: TGTGCCAGCAGACCGACAGGTCCCGGGGAGCTGTTTTTT.